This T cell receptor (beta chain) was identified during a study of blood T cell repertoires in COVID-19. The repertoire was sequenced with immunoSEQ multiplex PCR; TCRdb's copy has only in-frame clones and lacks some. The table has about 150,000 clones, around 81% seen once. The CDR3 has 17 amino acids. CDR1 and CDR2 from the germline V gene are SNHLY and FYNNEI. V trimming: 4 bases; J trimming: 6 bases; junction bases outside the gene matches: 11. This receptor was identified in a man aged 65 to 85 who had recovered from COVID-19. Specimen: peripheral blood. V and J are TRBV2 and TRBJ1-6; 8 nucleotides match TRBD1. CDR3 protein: CASSGGGRGQPNSPLHF. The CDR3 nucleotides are TGTGCCAGCAGTGGGGGGGGCAGGGGGCAACCTAATTCACCCCTCCACTTT.